These 19 T cell receptor beta chains came from one sample sequenced in a study of blood T cell repertoires in COVID-19 (dated by TCRdb to about 2020). The library was generated by the immunoSEQ multiplex PCR assay. Drawn from immuneACCESS, this table holds only the in-frame rearrangements with V and J called that TCRdb kept. Clones are partly lost; checked studies trace under half to an unresolved V gene and leave the rest unexplained. The sample contains 210,000 or so clones, over 75% of them found a single time. About 13% of the sample belongs to the ten largest clones. Material: peripheral blood. These receptors were collected from a man between 45 and 60 years old who had recovered from COVID-19.

The rearrangement uses TRBV28 and TRBJ1-1, with 10 bases identical to TRBD1. The germline V gene encodes CDR1 MDHEN and CDR2 SYDVKM. J was trimmed by 6 bases and V by 2 bases; bases with no gene match: 3. This CDR3 is built from 14 residues. The CDR3 here is CASSLQGQGPEAFF. CDR3 bases: TGTGCCAGCAGTTTACAGGGACAGGGGCCTGAAGCTTTCTTT.

The chain joins TRBV5-1 to TRBJ2-7; 10 bases match TRBD1. V lost 4 bases and J lost 6; bases outside the gene matches: 10. The CDR3 is made up of 15 amino acids. CDR1 and CDR2 from the germline V gene are SGHRS and YFSETQ. In DNA, the CDR3 is TGCGCCAGCAGCCCTTTCGGGACAGGGGCTCTCGAGCAGTACTTC. Protein product: CASSPFGTGALEQYF.

The V gene is TRBV20-1, the J gene TRBJ2-3; maybe TRBD2 (6 bases). The V end was cut by 3 bases, the J end by 0 bases, with 13 bases between. This CDR3 spans 15 amino acids. Germline loops: CDR1 DFQATT, CDR2 SNEGSKA (reference sequence). The chain's CDR3 is CSASLGGDSTDTQYF. In DNA form, the CDR3 reads TGCAGTGCTAGTTTGGGAGGCGATAGCACAGATACGCAGTATTTT.

The V call is TRBV5-1, the J call TRBJ1-1, with D maybe TRBD1 (6 bases). This CDR3 comprises 14 residues. The V end lost 4 bases, the J end lost 4 bases, and 14 bases lay between the germline ends. Germline V lookup: CDR1 SGHRS, CDR2 YFSETQ. For the CDR3, the DNA is TGCGCCAGCAGCGCTCAGGGGCTAAGCACTGAAGCTTTCTTT. It specifies CASSAQGLSTEAFF.

This chain links TRBV5-1 with TRBJ2-4, with D perhaps matching TRBD2 (6 bases). The CDR3 has 14 residues. The germline gives CDR1 SGHRS, CDR2 YFSETQ. Trimming took off 0 bases at V and 8 bases at J, with 12 bases between the two ends. The DNA for the CDR3 is TGCGCCAGCAGCTTGGAGCTGTGGAGGGACATTCAGTACTTC. It encodes CASSLELWRDIQYF.

The J gene is TRBJ1-1, the V gene TRBV7-9; TRBD1 might be the D (5 bases). CDR1 is SEHNR and CDR2 is FQNEAQ in the germline V gene (reference sequence). The CDR3 contains 17 residues. Trimming took 5 bases from V and 0 from J, leaving 19 bases between them. CDR3 protein: CASSPITGVFMNTEAFF. In DNA, the CDR3 is TGTGCCAGCAGCCCAATCACGGGGGTTTTTATGAACACTGAAGCTTTCTTT.

This chain uses TRBV11-2 with TRBJ2-1; TRBD1 is a possible D gene (6 bases). CDR3 length equals 12 residues. V shed 5 bases and J shed 6 bases, with 8 bases lying between them. Germline V CDR1 and CDR2: SGHAT, FQNNGV. Written as DNA, the CDR3 is TGTGCCAGCAGCCCACAGGGCAATGAGCAGTTCTTC. As protein: CASSPQGNEQFF.

The chain's CDR3 is CASRAGGFYGYTF. CDR3 in DNA: TGTGCCAGCAGGGCAGGGGGCTTCTATGGCTACACCTTC. The chain joins TRBV2 to TRBJ1-2; 8 bases line up with TRBD1. V was clipped by 6 bases and J by 4 bases; unmatched bases: 4. CDR3 length equals 13 residues. Germline loops: CDR1 SNHLY, CDR2 FYNNEI.

The chain links TRBV30 to TRBJ1-6, with D unresolved. The germline V gene has CDR1 GTSNPN and CDR2 SVGIG (reference sequence). The CDR3 sequence is 13 residues long. Trimming cost V 8 bases and J 4 bases, with 12 bases left between them. The CDR3 nucleotides read TGTGCCACCACGAGGGATTATAATTCACCCCTCCACTTT. It translates to CATTRDYNSPLHF.

This CDR3 is CASQLQGDYGYTF. In nucleotides, the CDR3 is TGTGCCAGCCAGCTACAGGGGGACTATGGCTACACCTTC. The chain combines TRBV2 with TRBJ1-2, with 8 bases that match TRBD1. The CDR3 runs 13 residues. CDR1 SNHLY and CDR2 FYNNEI come from the germline V gene. After removal of 8 bases from V and 3 bases from J, the junction contained 5 bases not matched to a gene.

Remarks on this clone: Relative to the germline gene, one junction end is altered; a read error may explain this. The chain couples TRBV5-4 to TRBJ2-1; TRBD2 matches at 10 bases. Germline CDR1 and CDR2: SGHNT and YYREEE (reference sequence). The CDR3 totals 16 residues. The DNA of the CDR3 is TGTGCCAGCAGCTTGTACTCTAGCGGGGGTTACAGTGAGCAGTTCTTC. It encodes CASSLYSSGGYSEQFF.

The chain carries TRBV7-9 and TRBJ2-3; 7 nucleotides agree with TRBD1. With 4 bases clipped from V and 2 bases from J, the junction kept 6 bases outside the gene matches. This CDR3 contains 15 residues. Germline CDR1 is SEHNR and CDR2 is FQNEAQ (reference sequence). The CDR3 protein is CASSSGGRYTDTQYF. The CDR3 DNA reads as TGTGCCAGCAGCTCAGGGGGACGCTACACAGATACGCAGTATTTT.

V is TRBV29-1 and J is TRBJ2-1, with a tentative D call TRBD2 (5 bases). V lost 1 base and J lost 7, with 11 bases in between. This CDR3 has 13 amino acids. Germline assignment: CDR1 SQVTM and CDR2 ANQGSEA. CDR3 in DNA: TGCAGCGTTGAAGGATTGGAGCGGAATGAGCAGTTCTTC. Residues: CSVEGLERNEQFF.

The V call is TRBV19, the J call TRBJ2-7, with TRBD1 matching over 7 bases. The CDR3 totals 14 residues. Germline V gives CDR1 LNHDA, CDR2 SQIVND (reference sequence). V was clipped by 6 bases and J by 3 bases; unmatched bases: 8. The CDR3: CASSPGQAIYEQYF. In DNA, the CDR3 is TGTGCCAGTAGCCCCGGACAGGCGATCTACGAGCAGTACTTC.

The chain combines TRBV18 with TRBJ2-1, with D maybe TRBD1 (6 bases). Germline V gives CDR1 KGHSH, CDR2 LQKENI. The CDR3 spans 14 residues. Between the trimmed V and J ends, which lost 3 bases and 16 bases, there was a span of 22 bases. The CDR3 sequence is CASSPPVETGEFFF. CDR3 in DNA: TGTGCCAGCTCACCCCCGGTCGAGACAGGCGAATTCTTCTTC.

This clone was seen a handful of times. The chain is built from TRBV30 and TRBJ2-1; 13 nucleotides align to TRBD2. Germline CDR1 and CDR2: GTSNPN and SVGIG (reference sequence). This CDR3 has 13 amino acids. Germline trimming cut 8 bases from V and 9 bases from J; bases unmatched to any gene: 7. As DNA, the CDR3 is TGTGCCGGGGGGACTAGCGGGAATCGTGAGCAGTTCTTC. As protein: CAGGTSGNREQFF.

This sequence joins TRBV19 and TRBJ1-5; D remains ambiguous. This CDR3 is built from 14 residues. Trimming left V 3 bases short and J 3 bases short, with 9 bases between. The germline V gene encodes CDR1 LNHDA and CDR2 SQIVND (reference sequence). CDR3 nucleotides: TGTGCCAGTAGTATGGCGCGGATCAATCAGCCCCAGCATTTT. It codes for CASSMARINQPQHF.

This clone was seen once. This sequence joins TRBV27 and TRBJ2-3; D is uncertain. Germline CDR1 reads MNHEY; CDR2 reads SMNVEV (reference sequence). The CDR3 sequence is 14 residues long. Trimming pared 5 bases from V and 5 bases from J, leaving 14 bases between. The CDR3 coding sequence is TGTGCCAGCAGTCGCCCGACTCAGAGAGATACGCAGTATTTT. As protein: CASSRPTQRDTQYF.

V and J are TRBV5-4 and TRBJ2-3; D possibly corresponds to TRBD2 (5 bases). CDR1 is SGHNT and CDR2 is YYREEE in the germline V gene (reference sequence). The V end was cut by 0 bases, the J end by 0 bases, with 14 bases between. This CDR3 spans 17 amino acids. The CDR3 region is CASSLALSSGSTDTQYF. The CDR3 DNA reads as TGTGCCAGCAGCTTGGCCTTGTCCAGCGGTAGCACAGATACGCAGTATTTT.